This TCR beta chain was identified in a study of T cell changes during pregnancy in multiple sclerosis. Unmatched junction bases numbered 8, after V lost 0 bases and J lost 6 bases. Germline values: CDR1 LGHNA, CDR2 YNFKEQ. CDR3 length equals 17 residues. The assay was immunoSEQ multiplex PCR, and TCRdb's table has in-frame clones only and misses some. In the table there are some 80,000 clones, about 92% of which are singletons. This specimen consisted of peripheral blood, obtained before pregnancy. This receptor was taken from a female donor with multiple sclerosis, enrolled in a pregnancy study. This chain uses TRBV4-2 with TRBJ2-2, with 9 positions matching TRBD1. The CDR3 sequence is CASSQEDRTGVSGELFF. The CDR3 nucleotides are TGTGCCAGCAGCCAAGAGGACAGGACAGGGGTTTCCGGGGAGCTGTTTTTT.